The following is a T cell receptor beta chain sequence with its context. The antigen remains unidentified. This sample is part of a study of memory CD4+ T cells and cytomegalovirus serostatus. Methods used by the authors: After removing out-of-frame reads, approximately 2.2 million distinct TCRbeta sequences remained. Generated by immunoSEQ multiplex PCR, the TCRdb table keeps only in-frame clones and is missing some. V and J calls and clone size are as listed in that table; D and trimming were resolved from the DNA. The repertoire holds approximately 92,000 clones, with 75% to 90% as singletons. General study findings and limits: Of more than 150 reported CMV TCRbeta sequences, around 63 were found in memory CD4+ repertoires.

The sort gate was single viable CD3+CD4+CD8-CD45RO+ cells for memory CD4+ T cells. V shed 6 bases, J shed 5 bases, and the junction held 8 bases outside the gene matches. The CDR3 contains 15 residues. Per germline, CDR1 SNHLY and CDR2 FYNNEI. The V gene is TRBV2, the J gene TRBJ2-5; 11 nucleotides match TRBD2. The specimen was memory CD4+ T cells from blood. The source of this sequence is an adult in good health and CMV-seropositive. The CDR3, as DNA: TGTGCCAGCAGCGGTAGCGGGAGGGGGGGGGAGACCCAGTACTTC. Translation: CASSGSGRGGETQYF.